Below, 4 T cell receptor beta chains from the same sample are listed, as sequenced in a study of T cell responses to AZD1222 COVID-19 vaccine. Using immunoSEQ multiplex PCR, the repertoire was profiled, and TCRdb retains in-frame clones only, with some absent. The table has 75,000 to 100,000 clones, approximately 88% seen once; the top ten hold around 2%. The starting material was peripheral blood, obtained on day 0 of AZD1222 vaccination. The receptors stem from an adult in good health.

V is TRBV16 and J is TRBJ1-2; D unresolved. Germline V gene data show CDR1 as KGHSY and CDR2 as FQNENV. V shed 2 bases and J shed 1 base, with 17 bases lying between them. This CDR3 is 17 amino acids long. CDR3 DNA: TGTGCCAGCAGCCAAACCCTGGGCCTACTGCTTAACTATGGCTACACCTTC. Encoded protein: CASSQTLGLLLNYGYTF.

The chain couples TRBV5-8 to TRBJ1-1; maybe TRBD1 (6 bases). Germline assignment: CDR1 SGHTS and CDR2 YDEGEE. The CDR3 totals 15 residues. Trimming left V 0 bases short and J 10 bases short, with 19 bases between. The CDR3 bases are TGTGCCAGCAGCTTGGCAACGGGGGGCCCCTATCTAGCTTTCTTT. Translation: CASSLATGGPYLAFF.

The chain couples TRBV5-4 to TRBJ2-2; 8 bases align to TRBD2. Germline V gene lookup returns CDR1 SGHNT and CDR2 YYREEE (reference sequence). CDR3 length: 16 amino acids. With 2 bases clipped from V and 4 bases from J, the junction kept 7 bases outside the gene matches. The CDR3 region is CASSFVRGGGTGELFF. The CDR3 DNA is TGTGCCAGCAGCTTCGTTCGGGGGGGCGGCACCGGGGAGCTGTTTTTT.

This chain uses TRBV30 with TRBJ1-1; D uncertain. The ends were cut back, 4 bases at V and 10 bases at J, with 13 bases in the middle. The CDR3 loop spans 11 amino acids. Germline V gene data show CDR1 as GTSNPN and CDR2 as SVGIG (reference sequence). The CDR3 protein is CAWIEAWRAFF. CDR3 nucleotides: TGTGCCTGGATCGAGGCCTGGCGAGCTTTCTTT.